This TCR beta chain was sequenced during a study of blood T cell repertoires in COVID-19 (TCRdb year 2020). Regarding the research as a whole: The collaborator samples originated in the United States, Italy and Spain and spanned the acute and convalescent phases of COVID-19. The material from the prospective study consisted of cDNA or gDNA derived from T cells, B-cell-depleted T cells, or PBMCs. Deeply sampled blood TCRbeta repertoires from subjects exposed to, actively infected with, or recovered from COVID-19 were included in the dataset. The repertoires were released in a freely available public database meant as a resource for research on the immune response to SARS-CoV-2. Samples came from the ongoing ImmuneRACE study (first 160 participants) plus 1,254 subjects from 6 global collaborators. Nearly every sample came with metadata listing a de-identified subject ID, COVID-19 status, age in years and sex. HLA class I and class II types, where available, came from metadata supplied by the sample provider rather than from assay-based typing. Broad study findings and their caveats: The amount of clinical and demographic metadata varied by source and participant and was provided uncurated.

The count of this clone is one. Its antigen is still unknown. No much larger clone is present one base from it, and per-base qualities are unavailable. Whole blood was collected in K2EDTA tubes by collaborating institutions according to the institutions' own protocols. For TCRbeta analysis, collaborators shipped samples as frozen whole blood, isolated PBMCs, or DNA extracted from either of those sample types. CDR1 and CDR2, per the germline V gene, are SGHDN and FVKESK. Compared with germline, V lacks 4 bases and J lacks 0 bases; bases without a gene match: 5. The CDR3 covers 16 residues, taking in both the cysteine and the phenylalanine. Just the 48-base CDR3 DNA is kept, in frame starting at base 1. TCRbeta CDR3 regions were amplified from genomic DNA using the immunoSEQ Assay, a bias-controlled multiplex PCR. From the authors' description of their analysis: Within the assay, amplification of reference gene primers was used to estimate how many nucleated cells each sample contained. To quantify the absolute abundance of each unique TCRbeta CDR3 rearrangement, sequence reads were collapsed and filtered. Productive Simpson clonality was computed per sample as the square root of Simpson's diversity index over productive rearrangements. In its TCRdb copy, this immuneACCESS table keeps in-frame sequences only and misses some clones. Where compared with another copy, unresolved V genes explain less than half of these, and the others have no known cause. From that table come the V and J calls and clone size; the DNA was used to work out D and trimming. This sample gives over 35,000 clones in total; roughly nine tenths of them show up just once. The ten largest clones represent 15% to 20% of the sample.

Material: peripheral blood. Recombination linked TRBV14 to TRBJ1-3, with 8 junctional bases fitting TRBD1. The TCR comes from a man aged 65-85 years with active COVID-19. The sequence in DNA is TGTGCCAGCAGCCCAAGACAGGGGAACTCTGGAAACACCATATATTTT. Translation gives CASSPRQGNSGNTIYF.